One and the same sample provided the 7 T cell receptor beta chains below, sequenced in a study of blood T cell repertoires in COVID-19. Assay used: immunoSEQ multiplex PCR; TCRdb lists only in-frame clones, some missing. The sample carries 35,000 to 55,000 clones, around 70% recorded once. What was sequenced was peripheral blood. The receptors derive from a man older than 75 with acute or convalescent COVID-19.

This clone has more than one count but fewer than ten. The chain employs TRBV19 and TRBJ1-4; D might be TRBD1 (5 bases). V lost 7 bases and J 4 bases, leaving 10 bases between the germline ends. CDR1 and CDR2 (germline): LNHDA, SQIVND (reference sequence). The length of the CDR3 is 13 residues. This chain's CDR3 is CASTGQDNEKLFF. For the CDR3, the DNA is TGTGCCAGTACAGGGCAGGATAATGAAAAACTGTTTTTT.

The V gene is TRBV2, the J gene TRBJ2-1; 8 bases map to TRBD2. V lost 4 bases, J lost 1 base, and 12 bases stayed unmatched. Germline lookup yields CDR1 SNHLY and CDR2 FYNNEI. CDR3 length equals 18 residues. The CDR3 reads CASSARSSGGFSYNEQFF. The CDR3 nucleotides are TGTGCCAGCAGTGCTCGGTCCAGCGGGGGTTTTTCCTACAATGAGCAGTTCTTC.

This clone occurred a few times. The CDR3: CASSYSGRGKGNEQFF. Written as DNA, the CDR3 is TGTGCCAGCAGTTACTCCGGCAGGGGGAAGGGAAATGAGCAGTTCTTC. V usage is TRBV6-5 and J usage is TRBJ2-1, with 7 bases that match TRBD1. In germline, CDR1 is MNHEY, CDR2 SVGAGI. CDR3 size: 16 residues. Unmatched junction bases numbered 9, after V lost 0 bases and J lost 7 bases.

This chain links TRBV7-8 with TRBJ1-3; D not resolved. V was pared by 4 bases and J by 0 bases, with 16 bases between. Germline CDR1 and CDR2: SGHVS and FQNEAQ. The CDR3 has 17 amino acids. The CDR3 region has the DNA TGTGCCAGCAGCTCTACGACAATCGACAACTCTGGAAACACCATATATTTT. Translation: CASSSTTIDNSGNTIYF.

The J gene is TRBJ2-3, the V gene TRBV7-2, with 9 bases aligning to TRBD2. CDR3 length equals 19 residues. V lost 5 bases, J lost 10 bases, and 25 bases stayed unmatched. Germline V gives CDR1 SGHTA, CDR2 FQGNSA. CDR3: CASSPIGQPGLAGPSPQYF. Here the CDR3 DNA reads TGTGCCAGCAGCCCGATAGGTCAGCCGGGCCTAGCGGGGCCGTCTCCGCAGTATTTT.

This chain links TRBV5-6 with TRBJ1-4; 11 bases map to TRBD1. V lost 4 bases, J lost 0 bases, and 5 bases stayed unmatched. Germline assignment: CDR1 SGHDT and CDR2 YYEEEE. The CDR3 is made up of 17 amino acids. The CDR3 DNA reads as TGTGCCAGCAGCGAGGACAGGGGGCTTGCAACTAATGAAAAACTGTTTTTT. Protein sequence: CASSEDRGLATNEKLFF.

The sample holds a few counts of this clone. The rearrangement joins TRBV11-3 to TRBJ2-7; TRBD1 is a possible D gene (5 bases). Germline values: CDR1 SGHNT, CDR2 YENEEA. The CDR3 runs 13 residues. Trimming removed 7 bases at V and 5 bases at J, with 15 bases between. The CDR3 protein is CASTPVGVDEQYF. DNA of the CDR3: TGTGCCAGCACCCCAGTAGGGGTGGACGAGCAGTACTTC.